This T cell receptor (beta chain) came from a study of neurological immune-mediated disorders. MiXCR was run by TCRdb on the 5' RACE reads, yielding one entry per CDR3 protein. This sample yields tens of thousands of distinct CDR3 sequences, of which roughly 15% are seen a single time; 15% belongs to the top ten. The sequence came from a middle-aged woman in good health. Sequencing was carried out using PBMCs.

The CDR3, as DNA: TGTGCCAGCAGTGACTCCGCGGGGGGGGGAGATACGCAGTATTTT. This gives the protein CASSDSAGGGDTQYF. This rearrangement joins TRBV6-4 to TRBJ2-3; 9 nucleotides match TRBD2. Per the germline V gene, CDR1 is MRHNA and CDR2 is SNTAGT. Trimming at V came to 0 bases and at J to 5 bases, leaving 3 bases not matched to a gene. CDR3 length equals 15 residues.